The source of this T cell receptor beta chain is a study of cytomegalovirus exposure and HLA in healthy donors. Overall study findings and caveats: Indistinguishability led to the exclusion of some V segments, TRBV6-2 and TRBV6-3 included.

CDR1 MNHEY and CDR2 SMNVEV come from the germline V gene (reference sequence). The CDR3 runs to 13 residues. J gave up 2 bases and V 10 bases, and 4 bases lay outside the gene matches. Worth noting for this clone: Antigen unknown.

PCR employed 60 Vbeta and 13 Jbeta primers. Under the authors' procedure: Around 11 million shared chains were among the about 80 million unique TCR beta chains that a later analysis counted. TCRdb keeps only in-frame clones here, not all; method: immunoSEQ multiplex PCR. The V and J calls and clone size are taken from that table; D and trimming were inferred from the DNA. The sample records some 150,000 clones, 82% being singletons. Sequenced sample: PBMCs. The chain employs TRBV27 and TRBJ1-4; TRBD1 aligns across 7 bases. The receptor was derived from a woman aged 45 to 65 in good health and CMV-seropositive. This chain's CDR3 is CATSRGTNEKLFF. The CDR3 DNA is TGTGCCACAAGCAGGGGGACTAATGAAAAACTGTTTTTT.